A selection of T cell receptor beta chains follows, all from one sample in a study of blood T cell repertoires in COVID-19. The data were produced by immunoSEQ multiplex PCR, yet TCRdb's version contains in-frame clones alone and is incomplete. The sample shows about 210,000 clones, about 83% of them seen only once. Sequenced material: peripheral blood. The receptors come from a woman in her thirties or forties with active or convalescent COVID-19. The CDR3 runs from the conserved cysteine through the conserved F or W. The order of the fields is CDR3 length, D gene, J gene, clone size, V gene, CDR3 DNA, CDR3 protein. A D gene is named only where the DNA matches it firmly. Clone size is stated in some rows and not others, as once, few, many or a class when expanded.

cdr3_length: 13
d_call: TRBD1
j_call: TRBJ1-2
clone_size: .
v_call: TRBV5-6
cdr3_nt: TGTGCCAGCAGCTTGGACAGGGGCTATGGCTACACCTTC
cdr3_aa: CASSLDRGYGYTF

cdr3_length: 13
d_call: TRBD2
j_call: TRBJ2-5
clone_size: .
v_call: TRBV6-4
cdr3_nt: TGTGCCAGCAGAGGACTAGCGGGAGAGACCCAGTACTTC
cdr3_aa: CASRGLAGETQYF

cdr3_length: 14
d_call: .
j_call: TRBJ2-1
clone_size: .
v_call: TRBV30
cdr3_nt: TGTGCCTCCAACTTTGGGGGGGGCTTAGGTGAGCAGTTCTTC
cdr3_aa: CASNFGGGLGEQFF

cdr3_length: 15
d_call: .
j_call: TRBJ2-5
clone_size: .
v_call: TRBV5-5
cdr3_nt: TGTGCCAGCGCGGGGGGAGGACAGGGGATCGAGACCCAGTACTTC
cdr3_aa: CASAGGGQGIETQYF

cdr3_length: 14
d_call: .
j_call: TRBJ1-1
clone_size: .
v_call: TRBV7-3
cdr3_nt: TGTGCCAGCAGCTCCCAGGGCATGAACACTGAAGCTTTCTTT
cdr3_aa: CASSSQGMNTEAFF

cdr3_length: 15
d_call: TRBD2
j_call: TRBJ2-7
clone_size: .
v_call: TRBV19
cdr3_nt: TGTGCCAGTAGTATCACTAGCGGGGGATCCTACGAGCAGTACTTC
cdr3_aa: CASSITSGGSYEQYF

cdr3_length: 17
d_call: .
j_call: TRBJ2-6
clone_size: .
v_call: TRBV4-2
cdr3_nt: TGTGCCAGCAGCCAAGATGACAGTAGCTCTGGGGCCAACGTCCTGACTTTC
cdr3_aa: CASSQDDSSSGANVLTF

cdr3_length: 13
d_call: TRBD1
j_call: TRBJ2-3
clone_size: .
v_call: TRBV7-8
cdr3_nt: TGTGCCAGCAGCGTGGGACAGTCAGATACGCAGTATTTT
cdr3_aa: CASSVGQSDTQYF

cdr3_length: 13
d_call: .
j_call: TRBJ2-5
clone_size: few
v_call: TRBV29-1
cdr3_nt: TGCAGCGTTGATAGGGGAGGCCAAGAGACCCAGTACTTC
cdr3_aa: CSVDRGGQETQYF

cdr3_length: 15
d_call: .
j_call: TRBJ2-7
clone_size: .
v_call: TRBV11-3
cdr3_nt: TGTGCCAGCAGCGCAAGAGGAGGGGTTGCCTACGAGCAGTACTTC
cdr3_aa: CASSARGGVAYEQYF

cdr3_length: 15
d_call: .
j_call: TRBJ2-6
clone_size: .
v_call: TRBV25-1
cdr3_nt: TGTGCCAGCAGTGGCCTTAGCTCTGGGGCCAACGTCCTGACTTTC
cdr3_aa: CASSGLSSGANVLTF

cdr3_length: 13
d_call: TRBD1
j_call: TRBJ1-2
clone_size: .
v_call: TRBV6-2/TRBV6-3
cdr3_nt: TGTGCCAGCAGTCGGACAGGGACCTATGGCTACACCTTC
cdr3_aa: CASSRTGTYGYTF

cdr3_length: 14
d_call: TRBD1
j_call: TRBJ1-5
clone_size: .
v_call: TRBV6-5
cdr3_nt: TGTGCCAGCAGTTACGAGGGGGCACATCAGCCCCAGCATTTT
cdr3_aa: CASSYEGAHQPQHF

cdr3_length: 13
d_call: .
j_call: TRBJ2-7
clone_size: .
v_call: TRBV6-5
cdr3_nt: TGTGCCAGCAGCCGGACAGCCATCTACGAGCAGTACTTC
cdr3_aa: CASSRTAIYEQYF

cdr3_length: 14
d_call: .
j_call: TRBJ1-5
clone_size: .
v_call: TRBV27
cdr3_nt: TGTGCCAGCAGTTTTCTATCCAGCAATCAGCCCCAGCATTTT
cdr3_aa: CASSFLSSNQPQHF

cdr3_length: 15
d_call: TRBD2
j_call: TRBJ2-2
clone_size: once
v_call: TRBV5-1
cdr3_nt: TGCGCCAGCACCCCCCTAGCGGGAGAGGGCGGGGAGCTGTTTTTT
cdr3_aa: CASTPLAGEGGELFF

cdr3_length: 16
d_call: .
j_call: TRBJ1-1
clone_size: .
v_call: TRBV27
cdr3_nt: TGTGCCAGCAGCAGAACAGGTTTGGCGTTGAACACTGAAGCTTTCTTT
cdr3_aa: CASSRTGLALNTEAFF

cdr3_length: 16
d_call: TRBD2
j_call: TRBJ2-1
clone_size: .
v_call: TRBV18
cdr3_nt: TGTGCCAGCTCACCGCGCGGGGGAAGCTCCTACAATGAGCAGTTCTTC
cdr3_aa: CASSPRGGSSYNEQFF

cdr3_length: 15
d_call: TRBD1
j_call: TRBJ2-7
clone_size: few
v_call: TRBV15
cdr3_nt: TGTGCCACCAGCAGAGATATAGGACAGGGGAACGAGCAGTACTTC
cdr3_aa: CATSRDIGQGNEQYF

cdr3_length: 13
d_call: .
j_call: TRBJ1-1
clone_size: .
v_call: TRBV19
cdr3_nt: TGTGCCAGTAGCCCCAGGGGCCCCACTGAAGCTTTCTTT
cdr3_aa: CASSPRGPTEAFF

cdr3_length: 15
d_call: TRBD1
j_call: TRBJ1-3
clone_size: .
v_call: TRBV5-1
cdr3_nt: TGCGCCAGCAGCTACTCGACAGGGGTGGGGAACACCATATATTTT
cdr3_aa: CASSYSTGVGNTIYF

cdr3_length: 15
d_call: TRBD1
j_call: TRBJ1-3
clone_size: .
v_call: TRBV30
cdr3_nt: TGTGCCTGGAATAAACAGGGGCGCTCTGGAAACACCATATATTTT
cdr3_aa: CAWNKQGRSGNTIYF

cdr3_length: 21
d_call: .
j_call: TRBJ1-3
clone_size: .
v_call: TRBV3-1/TRBV3-2
cdr3_nt: TGTGCCAGCAGCCAAGAGGGTCTTAGACCGAGGTCCCCCTCGGACAGCGATACCATATATTTT
cdr3_aa: CASSQEGLRPRSPSDSDTIYF

cdr3_length: 17
d_call: TRBD1
j_call: TRBJ1-5
clone_size: .
v_call: TRBV12-5
cdr3_nt: TGTGCTAGTGGTTTGGTCCCGAGCGGACAGGACAATCAGCCCCAGCATTTT
cdr3_aa: CASGLVPSGQDNQPQHF

cdr3_length: 14
d_call: .
j_call: TRBJ1-2
clone_size: .
v_call: TRBV4-1
cdr3_nt: TGCGCCAGCAGCCAAGGTTCCCAGGGGTATGGCTACACCTTC
cdr3_aa: CASSQGSQGYGYTF

cdr3_length: 15
d_call: TRBD1
j_call: TRBJ1-2
clone_size: .
v_call: TRBV11-2
cdr3_nt: TGTGCCAGCAGCTTACGGGGACAGGCGCCGTATGGCTACACCTTC
cdr3_aa: CASSLRGQAPYGYTF

cdr3_length: 12
d_call: .
j_call: TRBJ2-1
clone_size: .
v_call: TRBV2
cdr3_nt: TGTGCAACCGTAATAGCGGAGTCCAAGCAGTTCTTC
cdr3_aa: CATVIAESKQFF

cdr3_length: 15
d_call: .
j_call: TRBJ2-2
clone_size: .
v_call: TRBV10-3
cdr3_nt: TGTGCCATCCGGGACCGGGACAAAAACACCGGGGAGCTGTTTTTT
cdr3_aa: CAIRDRDKNTGELFF

cdr3_length: 18
d_call: .
j_call: TRBJ2-1
clone_size: .
v_call: TRBV4-2
cdr3_nt: TGTGCCAGCAGCCACCTTGAGGGGGCGGGAAGCTCCTACAATGAGCAGTTCTTC
cdr3_aa: CASSHLEGAGSSYNEQFF

cdr3_length: 14
d_call: .
j_call: TRBJ1-3
clone_size: few
v_call: TRBV28
cdr3_nt: TGTGCCAGCAGTACAGGTGTGTCCGGAAACACCATATATTTT
cdr3_aa: CASSTGVSGNTIYF

cdr3_length: 15
d_call: TRBD1
j_call: TRBJ1-1
clone_size: .
v_call: TRBV25-1
cdr3_nt: TGTGCCAGCACCTGGACAGGGCGAATGAACACTGAAGCTTTCTTT
cdr3_aa: CASTWTGRMNTEAFF